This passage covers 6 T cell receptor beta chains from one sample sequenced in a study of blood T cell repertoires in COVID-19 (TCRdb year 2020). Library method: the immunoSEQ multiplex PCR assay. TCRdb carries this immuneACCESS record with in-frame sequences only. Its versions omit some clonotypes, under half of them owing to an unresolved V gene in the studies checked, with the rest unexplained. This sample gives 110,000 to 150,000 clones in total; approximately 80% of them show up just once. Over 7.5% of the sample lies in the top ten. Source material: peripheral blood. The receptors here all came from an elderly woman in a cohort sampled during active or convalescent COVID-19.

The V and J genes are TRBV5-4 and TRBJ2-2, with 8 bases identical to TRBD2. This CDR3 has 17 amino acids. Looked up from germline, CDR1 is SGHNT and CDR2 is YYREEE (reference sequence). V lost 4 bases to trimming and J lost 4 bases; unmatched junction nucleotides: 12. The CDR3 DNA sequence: TGTGCCAGCAGCCCCACGGGGGGGCGGTGGGGCACCGGGGAGCTGTTTTTT. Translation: CASSPTGGRWGTGELFF.

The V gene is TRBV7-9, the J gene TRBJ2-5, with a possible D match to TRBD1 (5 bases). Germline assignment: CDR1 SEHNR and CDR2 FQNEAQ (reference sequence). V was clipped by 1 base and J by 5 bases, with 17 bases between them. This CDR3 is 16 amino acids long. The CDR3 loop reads CASSLVGLNQGETQYF. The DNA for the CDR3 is TGTGCCAGCAGCTTAGTCGGTCTAAACCAGGGTGAGACCCAGTACTTC.

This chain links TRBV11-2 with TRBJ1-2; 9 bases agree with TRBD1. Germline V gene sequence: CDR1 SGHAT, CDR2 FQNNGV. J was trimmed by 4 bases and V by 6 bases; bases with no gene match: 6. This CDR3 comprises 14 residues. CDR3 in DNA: TGTGCCAGCAGGGGGTCGGGACAGGGCTATGGCTACACCTTC. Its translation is CASRGSGQGYGYTF.

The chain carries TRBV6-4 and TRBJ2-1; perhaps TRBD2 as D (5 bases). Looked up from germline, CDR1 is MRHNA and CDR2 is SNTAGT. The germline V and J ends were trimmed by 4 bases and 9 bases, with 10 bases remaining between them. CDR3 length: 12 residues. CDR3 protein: CASSGYAGEQFF. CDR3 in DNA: TGTGCCAGCAGTGGGTACGCGGGTGAGCAGTTCTTC.

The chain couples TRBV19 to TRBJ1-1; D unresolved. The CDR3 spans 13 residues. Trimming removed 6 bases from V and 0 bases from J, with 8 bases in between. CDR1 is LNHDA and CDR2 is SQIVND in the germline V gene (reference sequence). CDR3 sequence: CASSGELNTEAFF. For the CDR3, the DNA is TGTGCCAGTAGCGGGGAGTTGAACACTGAAGCTTTCTTT.

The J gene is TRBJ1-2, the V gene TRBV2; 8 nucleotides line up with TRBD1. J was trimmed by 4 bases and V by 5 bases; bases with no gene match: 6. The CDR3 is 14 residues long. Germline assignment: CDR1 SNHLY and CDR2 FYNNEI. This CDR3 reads CASSSLGQAYGYTF. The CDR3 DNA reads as TGTGCCAGCAGTTCCTTGGGACAGGCCTATGGCTACACCTTC.